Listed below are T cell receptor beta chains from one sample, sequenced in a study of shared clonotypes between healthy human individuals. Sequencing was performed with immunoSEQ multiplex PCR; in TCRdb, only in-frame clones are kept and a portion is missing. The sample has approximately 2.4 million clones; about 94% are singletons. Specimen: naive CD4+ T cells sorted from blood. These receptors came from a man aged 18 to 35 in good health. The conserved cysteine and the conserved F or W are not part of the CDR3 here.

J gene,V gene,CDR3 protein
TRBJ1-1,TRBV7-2,ASSAQYPNTEAF
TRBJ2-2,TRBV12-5,ASGLVGRGLAANTGELF
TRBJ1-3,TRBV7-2,ASSLVVGAQGNTIY
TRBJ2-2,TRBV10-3,AIGYGTGELF
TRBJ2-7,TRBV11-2,ASSLKNYEQY
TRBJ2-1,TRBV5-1,ASSWGLLGSGEQF
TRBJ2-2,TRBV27,ASSPPRDRWNTGELF
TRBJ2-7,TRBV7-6,ASSSDFPSYEQY
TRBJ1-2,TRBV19,ASSIKQGLYGYT
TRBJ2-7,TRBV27,ASSFAHSYEQY
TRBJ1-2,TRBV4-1,ASSPGWDTGYTTHGYT
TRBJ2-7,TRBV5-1,ASATGGVVYEQY
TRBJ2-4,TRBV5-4,ASSHPRGKNIQY
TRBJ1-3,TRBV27,ASRPSGVGNTIY
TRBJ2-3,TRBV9,ASSVAKRDIFQADTQY
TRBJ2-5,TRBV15,ATSSTRGIASKVQETQY
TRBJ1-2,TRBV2,ASSEGDGYT
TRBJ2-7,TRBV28,ASIPGGRGLDEQY
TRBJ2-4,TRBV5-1,ASSTGTGGDIQY
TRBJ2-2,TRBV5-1,ASSLDRDFANTGELF
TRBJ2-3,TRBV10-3,ATSPGHQRVDTQY
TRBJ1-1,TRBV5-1,ASTPVGGSEAF
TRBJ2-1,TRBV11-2,ASSWGLASYNEQF
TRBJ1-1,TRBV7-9,ASSLAAGGMNTEAF
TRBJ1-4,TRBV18,ASSGQGATNEKLF
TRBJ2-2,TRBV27,ASSPTRNTGELF
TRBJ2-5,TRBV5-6,ASRRDTGGKETQY
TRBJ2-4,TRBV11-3,ASTTKVGKNIQY
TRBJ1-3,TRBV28,ASSPSGGMGTIY
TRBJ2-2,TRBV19,ASSIPGGELF
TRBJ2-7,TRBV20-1,SAEPGQY
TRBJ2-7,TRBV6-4,ASSAAGGLKAIEQY
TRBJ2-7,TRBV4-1,ASSLDRQIISEQY
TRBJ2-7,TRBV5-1,ASSPGQGGGEQY
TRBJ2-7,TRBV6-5,ASRQGQLSSYEQY
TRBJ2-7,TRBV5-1,ASSGQGGEQY
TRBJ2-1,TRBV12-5,ASSQGGPYNEQF
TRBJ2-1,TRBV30,AWSDRGLEF
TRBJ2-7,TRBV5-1,ASSVSGTSYYEQY
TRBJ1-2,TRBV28,ASSSGDRFYGYT
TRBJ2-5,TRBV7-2,ASSSVLETETQY
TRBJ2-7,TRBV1,TSSQVDGVEQY
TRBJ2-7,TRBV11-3,ASNARGILPYEQY
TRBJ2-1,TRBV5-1,ASSLVGSGGFNEQF
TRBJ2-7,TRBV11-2,ASSPDGTSKYEQY
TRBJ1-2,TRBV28,ASSSRGAVNYGYT
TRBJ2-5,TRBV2,ASSVASFKETQY
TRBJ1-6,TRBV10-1,AFRRGRPINSPLH
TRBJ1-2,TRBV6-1,ASSGQGLYGYT
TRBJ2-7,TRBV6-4,ASGQLVGQGPGVYEQY
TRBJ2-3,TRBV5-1,ASSLAPGQGGTDTQY
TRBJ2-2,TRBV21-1,ASSKAGGGDTGELF
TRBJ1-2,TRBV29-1,SVKNDRNYGYT
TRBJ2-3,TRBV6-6,ASSYWAGDSDTQY
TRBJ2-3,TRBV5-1,ASSLTDTQY